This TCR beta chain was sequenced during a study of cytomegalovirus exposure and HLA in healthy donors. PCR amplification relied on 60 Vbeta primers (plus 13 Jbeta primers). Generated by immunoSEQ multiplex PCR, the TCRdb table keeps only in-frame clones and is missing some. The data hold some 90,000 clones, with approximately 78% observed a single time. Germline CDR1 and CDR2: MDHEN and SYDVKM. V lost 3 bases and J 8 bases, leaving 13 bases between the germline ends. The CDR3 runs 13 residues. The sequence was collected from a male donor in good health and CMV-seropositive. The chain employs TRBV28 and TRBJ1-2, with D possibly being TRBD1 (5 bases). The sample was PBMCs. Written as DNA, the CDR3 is TGTGCCAGCAGTTTGTGGCCAACAGGCGGCTACACCTTC. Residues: CASSLWPTGGYTF.